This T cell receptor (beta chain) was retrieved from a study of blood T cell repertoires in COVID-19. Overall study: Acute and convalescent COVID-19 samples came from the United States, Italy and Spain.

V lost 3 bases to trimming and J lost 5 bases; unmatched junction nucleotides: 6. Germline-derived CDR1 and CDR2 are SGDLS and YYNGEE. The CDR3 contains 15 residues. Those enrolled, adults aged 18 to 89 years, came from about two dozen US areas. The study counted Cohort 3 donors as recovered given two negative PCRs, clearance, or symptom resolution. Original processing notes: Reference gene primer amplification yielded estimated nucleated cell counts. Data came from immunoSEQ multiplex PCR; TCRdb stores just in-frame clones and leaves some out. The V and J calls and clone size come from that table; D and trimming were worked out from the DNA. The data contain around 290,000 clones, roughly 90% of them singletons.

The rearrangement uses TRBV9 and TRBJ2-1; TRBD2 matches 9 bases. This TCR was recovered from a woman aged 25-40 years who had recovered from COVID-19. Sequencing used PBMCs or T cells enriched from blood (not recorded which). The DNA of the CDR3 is TGTGCCAGCAGCGCCCTAGCGGGGACCCACAATGAGCAGTTCTTC. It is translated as CASSALAGTHNEQFF.